A single sample is the source of the 29 T cell receptor beta chains below, sequenced in a study of T cells after yellow fever vaccination. TCRdb reanalysed the 5' RACE reads using MiXCR and keeps one entry per CDR3 protein. The sample shows roughly 190,000 distinct CDR3 sequences, more than 9.5% of them seen only once. This material consisted of CD8+ T cells sorted from PBMCs, taken 15 days after the yellow fever booster vaccination. These receptors were collected from a man aged 18 to 29 who received the YFV17D yellow fever vaccine.

This clonotype was seen ten or more times. CDR3 residues: CSGQGANTDTQYF. CDR3 sequence (DNA): TGCAGCGGCCAGGGCGCGAACACAGATACGCAGTATTTT. The rearrangement joins TRBV29-1 to TRBJ2-3; perhaps TRBD1 as D (5 bases). The CDR3 has 13 amino acids. Per the germline V gene, CDR1 is SQVTM and CDR2 is ANQGSEA. V was pared by 7 bases and J by 2 bases, with 13 bases between.

This clonotype was seen at least ten times. V is TRBV27 and J is TRBJ1-4; D is perhaps TRBD1 (5 bases). Germline V gene sequence: CDR1 MNHEY, CDR2 SMNVEV (reference sequence). The length of the CDR3 is 12 residues. V lost 5 bases, J lost 10 bases, and 11 bases lay in between. The CDR3, as DNA: TGTGCCAGCAGTCAAGTCGGGGGAAAACTGTTTTTT. Encoded protein: CASSQVGGKLFF.

There are a few counts of this clonotype. The V gene is TRBV7-7, the J gene TRBJ2-6; D remains ambiguous. V lost 1 base and J lost 4, with 5 bases in between. From germline, CDR1 is SSHAT and CDR2 FNYEAQ (reference sequence). The CDR3 covers 14 residues. CDR3 amino acids: CASSLELGANVLTF. For the CDR3, the DNA is TGTGCCAGCAGCTTAGAGCTCGGGGCCAACGTCCTGACTTTC.

Only a few counts were recorded for this clonotype. The J gene is TRBJ2-5, the V gene TRBV5-1, with TRBD1 matching 7 bases. V was clipped by 1 base and J by 4 bases; unmatched bases: 4. The CDR3 loop spans 14 amino acids. Germline V gene lookup returns CDR1 SGHRS and CDR2 YFSETQ. For the CDR3, the DNA is TGCGCCAGCAGCTTGTACAGGGGTTCAGAGACCCAGTACTTC. This encodes CASSLYRGSETQYF.

The sample holds many counts of this clonotype. The chain links TRBV7-6 to TRBJ2-1; TRBD1 aligns across 8 bases. J was trimmed by 10 bases and V by 2 bases; bases with no gene match: 10. There are 15 residues in the CDR3. Germline assignment: CDR1 SGHVS and CDR2 FNYEAQ. CDR3 sequence reads: CASSLTGGGIIEQFF. The CDR3, as DNA: TGTGCCAGCAGCTTAACAGGGGGAGGAATAATAGAGCAGTTCTTC.

This clonotype was observed a few times. The chain carries TRBV7-9 and TRBJ2-2; D possibly corresponds to TRBD2 (6 bases). Germline CDR1 is SEHNR and CDR2 is FQNEAQ (reference sequence). Trimming cost V 4 bases and J 1 base, with 10 bases left between them. The CDR3 has 15 residues. Here the CDR3 reads CASSYQGGNTGELFF. The CDR3 nucleotides are TGTGCCAGCAGCTACCAGGGAGGGAACACCGGGGAGCTGTTTTTT.

V is TRBV6-5 and J is TRBJ2-2; D unresolved. CDR3 length: 15 residues. The V end was cut by 0 bases, the J end by 6 bases, with 11 bases between. CDR1 MNHEY and CDR2 SVGAGI come from the germline V gene. CDR3 region: CASSYSRSMSGELFF. In DNA form, the CDR3 reads TGTGCCAGCAGTTACTCGAGGTCGATGTCCGGGGAGCTGTTTTTT.

The rearrangement joins TRBV7-9 to TRBJ1-2, with 7 bases fitting TRBD1. The germline V gene has CDR1 SEHNR and CDR2 FQNEAQ (reference sequence). This CDR3 has 15 amino acids. The V gene end was trimmed by 5 bases and the J gene end by 4 bases; junction bases not matched to a gene: 10. The CDR3 coding sequence is TGTGCCAGCAGCGACGGGTCGGCAGGGGGCTATGGCTACACCTTC. Its protein product is CASSDGSAGGYGYTF.

The chain carries TRBV7-9 and TRBJ2-1; D gene uncertain. Trimming stripped 2 bases from V and 9 bases from J, with 11 bases between. There are 13 residues in the CDR3. Germline CDR1 reads SEHNR; CDR2 reads FQNEAQ (reference sequence). The CDR3 coding sequence is TGTGCCAGCAGCTTAAAATGGGGTGGTGAGCAGTTCTTC. It is translated as CASSLKWGGEQFF.

This clonotype was seen repeatedly, ten times or more. Mismatch with germline at one junction end may stem from a read error. The chain links TRBV7-7 to TRBJ2-5; D is perhaps TRBD1 (5 bases). The CDR3 consists of 13 residues. Germline CDR1 SSHAT, CDR2 FNYEAQ (reference sequence). CDR3 nucleotides: TGTGCTAGCAGTTCAGGGTTCAGAGAGACCCAGTACTTC. Residues: CASSSGFRETQYF. The variable domain in full, with the rest retrieved from reference TRBV7-7 and TRBJ2-5, is GAGVSQSPRYKVTKRGQDVTLRCDPISSHATLYWYQQALGQGPEFLTYFNYEAQPDKSGLPSDRFSAERPEGSISTLTIQRTEQRDSAMYRCASSSGFRETQYFGPGTRLLVL.

In its sample, this clonotype was seen a few times. The genes are TRBV4-1 and TRBJ2-7; D is undetermined. CDR1 is MGHRA and CDR2 is YSYEKL in the germline V gene. The CDR3 has 13 residues. Trimming left V 2 bases short and J 3 bases short, with 8 bases between. The CDR3 bases are TGCGCCAGCAGCCAATCTAAAGGCTACGAGCAGTACGTC. It translates to CASSQSKGYEQYV.

V and J are TRBV20-1 and TRBJ2-4; the D gene is possibly TRBD1 (6 bases). CDR3 length: 15 residues. V was shortened by 0 bases and J by 3 bases, with 12 bases between the two germline ends. The germline gives CDR1 DFQATT, CDR2 SNEGSKA (reference sequence). CDR3 amino acids: CSAREFEDSKNIQYF. As DNA, the CDR3 is TGCAGTGCTAGAGAGTTTGAGGACAGCAAAAACATTCAGTACTTC.

The V gene is TRBV7-2, the J gene TRBJ1-6; D not resolved. Deletions cut 1 base from V and 4 bases from J, with 8 bases between. The CDR3 covers 15 residues. CDR1 is SGHTA and CDR2 is FQGNSA in the germline V gene. For the CDR3, the DNA is TGTGCCAGCAGCTTAGAGGGCACGTATAATTCACCCCTCCACTTT. Its protein product is CASSLEGTYNSPLHF.

J is TRBJ2-1 and V is TRBV7-9, with 8 bases aligning to TRBD1. J gave up 7 bases and V 2 bases, and 7 bases lay outside the gene matches. This CDR3 spans 15 amino acids. Germline CDR1 and CDR2: SEHNR and FQNEAQ (reference sequence). CDR3: CASSLLGRQGNEQFF. The CDR3 DNA follows: TGTGCCAGCAGCTTACTAGGTCGACAGGGGAATGAGCAGTTCTTC.

V and J are TRBV7-9 and TRBJ2-5, with D tentatively TRBD1 (6 bases). With 5 bases removed from V and 2 bases from J, the gap between germline ends came to 9 bases. The CDR3 has 13 residues. CDR1 and CDR2 from the germline V gene are SEHNR and FQNEAQ (reference sequence). CDR3 nucleotide sequence: TGTGCCAGCAGCGGGACACCGCAAGAGACCCAGTACTTC. Amino acids: CASSGTPQETQYF.

J is TRBJ1-1 and V is TRBV25-1; unclear D gene. CDR1 is MGHDK and CDR2 is SYGVNS in the germline V gene. The CDR3 extends over 11 amino acids. V lost 7 bases to trimming and J lost 6 bases, with 9 bases between them. CDR3 sequence reads: CASNDGPEAFF. The CDR3 DNA is TGTGCCAGCAACGATGGCCCTGAAGCTTTCTTT.

The gene calls are TRBV7-8 and TRBJ2-2, with D possibly TRBD2 on 5 matching bases. Germline CDR1 SGHVS, CDR2 FQNEAQ. V was trimmed by 7 bases and J by 6 bases, leaving 12 bases between them. There are 13 residues in the CDR3. As DNA, the CDR3 is TGTGCCAGCAAGAGGGATTTTGCCGGGGAGCTGTTTTTT. Amino acid sequence: CASKRDFAGELFF.

The rearrangement uses TRBV29-1 and TRBJ2-5; tentative D call: TRBD1 (6 bases). CDR1 and CDR2 (germline): SQVTM, ANQGSEA. The ends were cut back, 6 bases at V and 3 bases at J, with 11 bases in the middle. The CDR3 is made up of 12 amino acids. Written as DNA, the CDR3 is TGCAGCGTCTACAGGGATGAAGAGACCCAGTACTTC. This sequence encodes CSVYRDEETQYF.

V gene TRBV21-1 combines with J gene TRBJ2-5; TRBD1 is the table's D call and was not checked against the DNA. TRBV21-1 is a documented pseudogene. The length of the CDR3 is 15 residues. The CDR3 DNA is TGTGCCAGCAGCAAGGCCCCCCGGTCCCAAGAGACCCAGTACTTC. Its protein is CASSKAPRSQETQYF.

The genes are TRBV5-4 and TRBJ2-7; D perhaps matches TRBD1 (6 bases). Germline V gene sequence: CDR1 SGHNT, CDR2 YYREEE (reference sequence). The ends were cut back, 3 bases at V and 5 bases at J, with 9 bases in the middle. The CDR3 is 12 residues long. The CDR3, as DNA: TGTGCCAGCAGCTACGGGACAAACGAGCAGTACGTC. It translates to CASSYGTNEQYV.

Only a few counts were recorded for this clonotype. This chain links TRBV7-9 with TRBJ1-6; 9 bases are shared with TRBD1. Germline V gives CDR1 SEHNR, CDR2 FQNEAQ (reference sequence). The CDR3 is 18 amino acids. J lost 2 bases, V lost 4 bases, and 9 bases had no gene match. CDR3 in DNA: TGTGCCAGCAGCTGGGACAGGGACAGGGAGACCTATAATTCACCCCTCCACTTT. Translated: CASSWDRDRETYNSPLHF.

The chain employs TRBV21-1 and TRBJ2-5; the D segment call TRBD1 is taken from the table without a DNA check. TRBV21-1 is flagged as a pseudogene. This CDR3 spans 13 amino acids. The CDR3 nucleotides are TGTGCCAGCAGCAATGACAGGGTTGGGACCCAGTACTTC. This gives the protein CASSNDRVGTQYF.

J is TRBJ2-7 and V is TRBV6-2 or TRBV6-3; a possible D gene is TRBD2 (6 bases). From germline, CDR1 is MNHEY and CDR2 SVGEGT. The CDR3 is 18 amino acids. V shed 2 bases and J shed 0 bases, with 20 bases lying between them. CDR3 sequence (DNA): TGTGCCAGCAGTTACGACCCAGAGGCGGGACGCCCCTCCTACGAGCAGTACTTC. As protein: CASSYDPEAGRPSYEQYF.

A few counts support this clonotype. This chain links TRBV5-1 with TRBJ2-1; D is ambiguous. The CDR3 covers 12 residues. V lost 2 bases and J lost 5, with 5 bases in between. The germline CDR1 and CDR2 sequences are SGHRS and YFSETQ. In DNA form, the CDR3 reads TGCGCCAGCAGCTTTCCAGACAATGAGCAGTTCTTC. Translation: CASSFPDNEQFF.

The chain is built from TRBV6-2 or TRBV6-3 and TRBJ2-1; D perhaps matches TRBD2 (7 bases). V dropped 7 bases and J dropped 3 bases, with 10 bases sitting between them. The CDR3 has 13 amino acids. In germline, CDR1 is MNHEY, CDR2 SVGEGT. CDR3 in amino acids: CASTGGHYNEQFF. Written as DNA, the CDR3 is TGTGCCAGCACGGGGGGACACTACAATGAGCAGTTCTTC.

The J gene is TRBJ2-5, the V gene TRBV12-3 or TRBV12-4; D unclear. V was pared by 0 bases and J by 5 bases, with 4 bases between. The CDR3 is 12 residues long. CDR3 sequence (DNA): TGTGCCAGCAGTTTAGCTGTTGAGACCCAGTACTTC. Its translation: CASSLAVETQYF.

The chain employs TRBV29-1 and TRBJ2-3; 10 bases are shared with TRBD2. Trimming removed 2 bases from V and 2 bases from J; junction bases left unmatched: 16. The CDR3 contains 19 residues. The germline gives CDR1 SQVTM, CDR2 ANQGSEA. This CDR3 is CSVENSGLAGARFTDTQYF. In DNA, the CDR3 is TGCAGCGTTGAAAATTCAGGGCTAGCGGGGGCCCGGTTCACAGATACGCAGTATTTT.

The chain employs TRBV6-6 and TRBJ2-7; D ambiguous. This CDR3 is 14 amino acids long. V was clipped by 6 bases and J by 3 bases, with 15 bases between them. Germline V gene data show CDR1 as MNHNY and CDR2 as SVGAGI (reference sequence). The CDR3 region is CASRVPGLSYEQYF. CDR3 nucleotides: TGTGCCAGCAGAGTACCGGGCCTAAGCTACGAGCAGTACTTC.

This sequence joins TRBV20-1 and TRBJ2-3; 12 bases line up with TRBD2. The CDR3 extends over 19 amino acids. The J segment lost 2 bases and the V segment lost 3 bases, leaving 15 bases of the junction unmatched. Germline assignment: CDR1 DFQATT and CDR2 SNEGSKA (reference sequence). DNA of the CDR3: TGCAGTGCTAGTCCAGGACTAGCGGGGCAACATACGTACACAGATACGCAGTATTTT. Protein product: CSASPGLAGQHTYTDTQYF.